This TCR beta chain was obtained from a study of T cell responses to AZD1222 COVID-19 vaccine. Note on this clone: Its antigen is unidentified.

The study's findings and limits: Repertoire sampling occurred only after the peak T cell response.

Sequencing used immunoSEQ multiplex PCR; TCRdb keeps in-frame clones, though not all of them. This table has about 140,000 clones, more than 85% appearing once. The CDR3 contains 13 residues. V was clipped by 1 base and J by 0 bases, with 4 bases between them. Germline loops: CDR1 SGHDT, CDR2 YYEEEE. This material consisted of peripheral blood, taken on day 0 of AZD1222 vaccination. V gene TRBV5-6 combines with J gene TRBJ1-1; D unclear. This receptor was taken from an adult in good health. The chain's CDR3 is CASSLTMNTEAFF. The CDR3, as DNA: TGTGCCAGCAGCTTGACGATGAACACTGAAGCTTTCTTT.